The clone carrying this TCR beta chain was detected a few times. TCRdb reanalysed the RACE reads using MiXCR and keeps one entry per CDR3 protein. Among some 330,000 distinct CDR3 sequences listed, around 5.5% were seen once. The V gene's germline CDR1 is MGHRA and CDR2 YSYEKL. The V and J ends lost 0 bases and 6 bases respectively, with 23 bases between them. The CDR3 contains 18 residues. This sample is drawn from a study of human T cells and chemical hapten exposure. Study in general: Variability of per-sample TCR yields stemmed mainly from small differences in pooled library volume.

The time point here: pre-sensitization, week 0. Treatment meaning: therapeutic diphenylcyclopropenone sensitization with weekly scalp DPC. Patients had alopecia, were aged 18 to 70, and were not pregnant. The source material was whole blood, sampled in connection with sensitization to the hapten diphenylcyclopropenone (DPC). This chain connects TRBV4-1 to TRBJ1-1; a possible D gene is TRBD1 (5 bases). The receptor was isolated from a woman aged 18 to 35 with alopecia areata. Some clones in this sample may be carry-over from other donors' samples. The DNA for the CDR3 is TGCGCCAGCAGCCAAGACAGAGGGGACGTTCGTAACGTAGCTGAAGCTTTCTTT. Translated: CASSQDRGDVRNVAEAFF.